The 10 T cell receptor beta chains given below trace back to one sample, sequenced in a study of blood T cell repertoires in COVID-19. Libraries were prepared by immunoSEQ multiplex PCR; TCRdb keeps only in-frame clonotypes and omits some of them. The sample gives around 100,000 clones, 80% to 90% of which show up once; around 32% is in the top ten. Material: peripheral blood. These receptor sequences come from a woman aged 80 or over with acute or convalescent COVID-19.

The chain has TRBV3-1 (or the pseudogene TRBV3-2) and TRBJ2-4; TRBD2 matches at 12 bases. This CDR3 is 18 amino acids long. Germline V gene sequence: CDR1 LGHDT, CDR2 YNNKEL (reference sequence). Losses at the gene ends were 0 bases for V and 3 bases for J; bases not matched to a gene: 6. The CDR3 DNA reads TGTGCCAGCAGCCAAGATCGACTAGCGGGGGTTAACAAAAACATTCAGTACTTC. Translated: CASSQDRLAGVNKNIQYF.

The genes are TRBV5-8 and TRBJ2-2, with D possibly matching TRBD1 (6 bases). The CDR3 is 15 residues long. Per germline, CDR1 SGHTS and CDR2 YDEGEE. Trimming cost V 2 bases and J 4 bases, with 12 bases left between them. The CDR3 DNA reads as TGTGCCAGCAGCTTTAACAGGGTGGTCACCGGGGAGCTGTTTTTT. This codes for CASSFNRVVTGELFF. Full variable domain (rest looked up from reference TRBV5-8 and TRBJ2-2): EAGVTQSPTHLIKTRGQQATLRCSPISGHTSVYWYQQALGLGLQFLLWYDEGEERNRGNFPPRFSGRQFPNYSSELNVNALELEDSALYLCASSFNRVVTGELFFGEGSRLTVL.

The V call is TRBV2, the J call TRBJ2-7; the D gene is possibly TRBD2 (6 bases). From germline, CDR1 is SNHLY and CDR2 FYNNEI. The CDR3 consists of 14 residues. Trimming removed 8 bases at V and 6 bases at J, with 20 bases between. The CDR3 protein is CASCGRDGGGEQYF. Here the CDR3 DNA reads TGTGCCAGCTGTGGCCGCGACGGGGGAGGCGAGCAGTACTTC.

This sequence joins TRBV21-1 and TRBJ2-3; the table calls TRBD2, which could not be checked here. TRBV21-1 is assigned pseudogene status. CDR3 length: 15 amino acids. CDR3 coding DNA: TGTGCCAGCAGCAAAGGTCGGGGGGCCACAGATACGCAGTATTTT. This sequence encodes CASSKGRGATDTQYF.

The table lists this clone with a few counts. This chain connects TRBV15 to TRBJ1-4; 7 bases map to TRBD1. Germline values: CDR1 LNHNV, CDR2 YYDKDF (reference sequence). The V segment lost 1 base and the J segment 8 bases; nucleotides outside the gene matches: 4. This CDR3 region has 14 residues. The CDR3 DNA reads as TGTGCCACCAGCAGAGCACAGGGGTTCGAAAAACTGTTTTTT. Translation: CATSRAQGFEKLFF.

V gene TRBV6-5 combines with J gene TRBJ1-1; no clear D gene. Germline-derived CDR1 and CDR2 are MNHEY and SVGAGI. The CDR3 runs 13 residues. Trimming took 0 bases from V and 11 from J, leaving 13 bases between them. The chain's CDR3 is CASSYSTGSGAFF. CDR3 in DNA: TGTGCCAGCAGTTACTCGACGGGTTCTGGGGCTTTCTTT.

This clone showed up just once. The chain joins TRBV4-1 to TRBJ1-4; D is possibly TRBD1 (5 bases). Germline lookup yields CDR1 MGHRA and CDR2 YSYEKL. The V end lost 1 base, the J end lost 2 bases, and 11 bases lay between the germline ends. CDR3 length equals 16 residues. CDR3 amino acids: CASSQGVGLTNEKLFF. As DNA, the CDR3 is TGCGCCAGCAGCCAAGGAGTGGGGCTGACTAATGAAAAACTGTTTTTT.

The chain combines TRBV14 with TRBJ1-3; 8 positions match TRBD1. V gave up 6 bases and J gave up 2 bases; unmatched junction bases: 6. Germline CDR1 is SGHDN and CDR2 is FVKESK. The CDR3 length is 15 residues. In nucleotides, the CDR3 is TGTGCCAGCAGACCGATACAGGGGGCTGGAAACACCATATATTTT. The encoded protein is CASRPIQGAGNTIYF.

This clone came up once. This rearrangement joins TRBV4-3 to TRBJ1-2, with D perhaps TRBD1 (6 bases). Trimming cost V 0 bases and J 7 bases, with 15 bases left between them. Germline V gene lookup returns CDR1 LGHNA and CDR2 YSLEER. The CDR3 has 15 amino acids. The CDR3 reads CASSQDPRGAGGYTF. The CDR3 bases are TGCGCCAGCAGCCAAGACCCCCGGGGGGCCGGTGGCTACACCTTC.

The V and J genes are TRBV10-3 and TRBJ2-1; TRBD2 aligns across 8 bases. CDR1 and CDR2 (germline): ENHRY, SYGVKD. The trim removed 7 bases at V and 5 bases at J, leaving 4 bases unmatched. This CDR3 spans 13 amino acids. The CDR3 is CAINGGGNNEQFF. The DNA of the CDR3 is TGTGCCATCAATGGCGGGGGGAACAATGAGCAGTTCTTC.